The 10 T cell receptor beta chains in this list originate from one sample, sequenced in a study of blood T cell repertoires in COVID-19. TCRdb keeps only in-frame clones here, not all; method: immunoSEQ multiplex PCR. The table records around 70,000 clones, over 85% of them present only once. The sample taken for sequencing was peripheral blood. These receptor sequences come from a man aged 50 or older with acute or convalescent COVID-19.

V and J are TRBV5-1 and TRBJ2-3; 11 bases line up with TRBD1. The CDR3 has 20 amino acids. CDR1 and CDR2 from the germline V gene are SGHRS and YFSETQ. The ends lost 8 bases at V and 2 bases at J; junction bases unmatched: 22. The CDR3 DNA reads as TGCGCCAGGGCGTATTCACGGACAGGGGGCCCGGTTGAGACCACAGATACGCAGTATTTT. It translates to CARAYSRTGGPVETTDTQYF.

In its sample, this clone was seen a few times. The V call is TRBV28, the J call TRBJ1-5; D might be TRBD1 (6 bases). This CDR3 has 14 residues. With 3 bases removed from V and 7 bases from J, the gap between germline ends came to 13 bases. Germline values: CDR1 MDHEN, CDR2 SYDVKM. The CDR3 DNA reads TGTGCCAGCAGTTTGGGGGGGGCGGAACAGCCCCAGCATTTT. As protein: CASSLGGAEQPQHF.

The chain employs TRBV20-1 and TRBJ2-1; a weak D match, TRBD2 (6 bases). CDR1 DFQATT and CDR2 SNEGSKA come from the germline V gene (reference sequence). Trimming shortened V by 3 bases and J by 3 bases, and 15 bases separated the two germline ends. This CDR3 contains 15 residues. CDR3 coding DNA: TGCAGTGCTAGTGTTGGCGGGAACCTCTACAATGAGCAGTTCTTC. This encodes CSASVGGNLYNEQFF.

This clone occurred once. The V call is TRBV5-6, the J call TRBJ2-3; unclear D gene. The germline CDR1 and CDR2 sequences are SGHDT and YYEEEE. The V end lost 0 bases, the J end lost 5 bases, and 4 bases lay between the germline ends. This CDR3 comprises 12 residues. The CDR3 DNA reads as TGTGCCAGCAGCTTGGCGGGAGATACGCAGTATTTT. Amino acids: CASSLAGDTQYF.

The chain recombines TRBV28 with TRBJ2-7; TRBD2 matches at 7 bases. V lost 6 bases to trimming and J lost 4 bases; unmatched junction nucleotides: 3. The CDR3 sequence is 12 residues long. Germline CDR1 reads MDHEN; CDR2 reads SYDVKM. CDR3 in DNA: TGTGCCAGCAGCCTCGGGGGGTACGAGCAGTACGTC. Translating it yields CASSLGGYEQYV.

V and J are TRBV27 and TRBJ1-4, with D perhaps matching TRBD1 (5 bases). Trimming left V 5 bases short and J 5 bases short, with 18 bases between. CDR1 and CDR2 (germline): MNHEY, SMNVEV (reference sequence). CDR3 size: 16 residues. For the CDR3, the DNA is TGTGCCAGCAGTAACCAGGGTGGCACCAGAAATGAAAAACTGTTTTTT. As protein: CASSNQGGTRNEKLFF.

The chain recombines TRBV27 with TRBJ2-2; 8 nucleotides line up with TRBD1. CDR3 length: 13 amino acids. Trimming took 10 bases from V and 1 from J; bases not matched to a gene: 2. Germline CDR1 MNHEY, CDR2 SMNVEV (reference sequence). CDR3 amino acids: CATGTGNTGELFF. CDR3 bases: TGTGCCACGGGGACAGGGAACACCGGGGAGCTGTTTTTT.

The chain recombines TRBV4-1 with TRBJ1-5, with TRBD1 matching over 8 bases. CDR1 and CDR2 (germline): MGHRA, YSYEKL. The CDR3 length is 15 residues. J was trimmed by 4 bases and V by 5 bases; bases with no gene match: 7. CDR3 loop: CASSSTGAKNQPQHF. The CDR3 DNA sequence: TGCGCCAGCAGCTCGACAGGGGCGAAAAATCAGCCCCAGCATTTT.

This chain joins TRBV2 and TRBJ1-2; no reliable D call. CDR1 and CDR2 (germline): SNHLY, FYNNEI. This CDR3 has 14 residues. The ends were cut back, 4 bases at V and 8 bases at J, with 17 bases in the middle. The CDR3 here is CASSATNYGGGYTF. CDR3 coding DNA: TGTGCCAGCAGTGCCACCAATTACGGAGGCGGCTACACCTTC. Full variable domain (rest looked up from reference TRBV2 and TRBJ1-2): EPEVTQTPSHQVTQMGQEVILRCVPISNHLYFYWYRQILGQKVEFLVSFYNNEISEKSEIFDDQFSVERPDGSNFTLKIRSTKLEDSAMYFCASSATNYGGGYTFGSGTRLTVV.

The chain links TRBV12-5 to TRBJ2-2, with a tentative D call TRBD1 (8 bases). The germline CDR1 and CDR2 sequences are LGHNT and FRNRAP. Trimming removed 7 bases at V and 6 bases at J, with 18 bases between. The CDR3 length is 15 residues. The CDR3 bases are TGTGCTAGTGCCCTGACAGGGGAGGGATCCGGGGAGCTGTTTTTT. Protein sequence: CASALTGEGSGELFF.